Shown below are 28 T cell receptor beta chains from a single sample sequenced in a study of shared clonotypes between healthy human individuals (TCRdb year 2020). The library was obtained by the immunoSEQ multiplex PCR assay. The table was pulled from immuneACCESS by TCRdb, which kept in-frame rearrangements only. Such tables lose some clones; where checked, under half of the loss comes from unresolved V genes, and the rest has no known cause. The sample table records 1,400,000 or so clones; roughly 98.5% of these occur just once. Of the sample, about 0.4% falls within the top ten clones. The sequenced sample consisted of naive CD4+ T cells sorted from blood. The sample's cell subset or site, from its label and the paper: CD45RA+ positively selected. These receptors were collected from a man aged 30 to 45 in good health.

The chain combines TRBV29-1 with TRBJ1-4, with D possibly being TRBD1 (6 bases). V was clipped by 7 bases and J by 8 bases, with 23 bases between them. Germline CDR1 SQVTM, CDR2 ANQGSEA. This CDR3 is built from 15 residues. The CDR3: CSAFIGYRDGEKLFF. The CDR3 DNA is TGCAGCGCCTTCATCGGCTACAGGGACGGCGAAAAACTGTTTTTT.

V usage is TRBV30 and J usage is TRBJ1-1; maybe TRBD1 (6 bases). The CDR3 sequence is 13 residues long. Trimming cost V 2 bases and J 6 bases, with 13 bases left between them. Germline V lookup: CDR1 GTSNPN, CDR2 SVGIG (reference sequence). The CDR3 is CAWSRGQKAEAFF. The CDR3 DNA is TGTGCCTGGAGTAGGGGACAAAAGGCTGAAGCTTTCTTT.

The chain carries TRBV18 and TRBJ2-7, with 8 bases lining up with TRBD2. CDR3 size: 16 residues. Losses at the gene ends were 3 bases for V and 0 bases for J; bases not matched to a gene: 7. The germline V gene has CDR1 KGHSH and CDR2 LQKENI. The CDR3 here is CASSPSGGVLSYEQYF. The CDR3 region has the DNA TGTGCCAGCTCACCTTCGGGGGGGGTCCTCTCCTACGAGCAGTACTTC.

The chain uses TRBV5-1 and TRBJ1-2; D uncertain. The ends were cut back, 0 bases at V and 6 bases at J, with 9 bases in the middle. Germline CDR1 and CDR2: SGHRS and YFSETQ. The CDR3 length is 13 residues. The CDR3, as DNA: TGCGCCAGCAGCTTGGAGAGGGCGCATGGCTACACCTTC. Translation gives CASSLERAHGYTF.

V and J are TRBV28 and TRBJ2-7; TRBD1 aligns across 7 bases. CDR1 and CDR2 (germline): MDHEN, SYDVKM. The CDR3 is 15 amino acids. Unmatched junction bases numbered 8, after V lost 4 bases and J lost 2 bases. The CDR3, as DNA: TGTGCCAGCAGTTACACGACAGGGTTTGCCTACGAGCAGTACTTC. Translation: CASSYTTGFAYEQYF.

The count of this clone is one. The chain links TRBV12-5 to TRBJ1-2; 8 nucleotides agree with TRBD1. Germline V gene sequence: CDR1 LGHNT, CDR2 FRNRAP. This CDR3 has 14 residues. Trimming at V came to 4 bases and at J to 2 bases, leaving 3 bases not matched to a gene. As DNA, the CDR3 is TGTGCTAGTGGTTCGGACAGGGAGAACTATGGCTACACCTTC. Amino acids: CASGSDRENYGYTF.

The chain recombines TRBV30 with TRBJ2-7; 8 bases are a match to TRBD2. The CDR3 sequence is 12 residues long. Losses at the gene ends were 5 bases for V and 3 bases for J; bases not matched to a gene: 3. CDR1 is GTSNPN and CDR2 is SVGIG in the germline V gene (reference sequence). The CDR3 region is CAWGLAFYEQYF. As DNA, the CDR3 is TGTGCCTGGGGACTAGCTTTCTACGAGCAGTACTTC.

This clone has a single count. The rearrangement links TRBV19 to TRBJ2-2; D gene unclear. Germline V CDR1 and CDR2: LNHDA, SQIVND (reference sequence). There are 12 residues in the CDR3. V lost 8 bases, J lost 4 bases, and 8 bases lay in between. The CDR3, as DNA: TGTGCCAGTGTCAGAATCACCGGGGAGCTGTTTTTT. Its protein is CASVRITGELFF.

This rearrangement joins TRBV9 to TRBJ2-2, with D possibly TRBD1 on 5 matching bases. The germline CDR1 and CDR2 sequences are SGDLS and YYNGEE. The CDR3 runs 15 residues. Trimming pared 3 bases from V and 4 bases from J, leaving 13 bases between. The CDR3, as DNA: TGTGCCAGCAGCGCCCTGGGGCAGGGCACCGGGGAGCTGTTTTTT. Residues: CASSALGQGTGELFF.

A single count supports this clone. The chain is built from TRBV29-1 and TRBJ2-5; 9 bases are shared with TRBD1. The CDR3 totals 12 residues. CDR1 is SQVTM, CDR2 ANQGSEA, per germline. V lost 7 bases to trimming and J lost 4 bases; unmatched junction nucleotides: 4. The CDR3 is CSGRQGGETQYF. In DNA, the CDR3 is TGCAGCGGTCGACAGGGGGGAGAGACCCAGTACTTC.

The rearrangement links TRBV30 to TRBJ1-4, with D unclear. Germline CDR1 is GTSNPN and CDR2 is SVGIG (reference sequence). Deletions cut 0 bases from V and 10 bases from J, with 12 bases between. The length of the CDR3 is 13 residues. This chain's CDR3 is CAWSVLAQGKLFF. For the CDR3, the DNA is TGTGCCTGGAGTGTACTAGCCCAAGGAAAACTGTTTTTT. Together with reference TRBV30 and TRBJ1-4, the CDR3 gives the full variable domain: SQTIHQWPATLVQPVGSPLSLECTVEGTSNPNLYWYRQAAGRGLQLLFYSVGIGQISSEVPQNLSASRPQDRQFILSSKKLLLSDSGFYLCAWSVLAQGKLFFGSGTQLSVL.

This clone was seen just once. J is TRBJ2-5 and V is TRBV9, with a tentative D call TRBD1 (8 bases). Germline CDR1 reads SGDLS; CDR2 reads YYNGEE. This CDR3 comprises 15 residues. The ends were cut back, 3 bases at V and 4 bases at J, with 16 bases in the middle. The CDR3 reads CASSDDRGGGETQYF. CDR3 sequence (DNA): TGTGCCAGCAGCGACGACAGGGGAGGGGGAGAGACCCAGTACTTC.

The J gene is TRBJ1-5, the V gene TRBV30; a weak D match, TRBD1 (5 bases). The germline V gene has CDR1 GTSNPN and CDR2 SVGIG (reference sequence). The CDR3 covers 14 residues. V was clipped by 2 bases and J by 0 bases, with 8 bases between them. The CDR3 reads CAWSQGNSNQPQHF. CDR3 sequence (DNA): TGTGCCTGGAGTCAGGGCAATAGCAATCAGCCCCAGCATTTT.

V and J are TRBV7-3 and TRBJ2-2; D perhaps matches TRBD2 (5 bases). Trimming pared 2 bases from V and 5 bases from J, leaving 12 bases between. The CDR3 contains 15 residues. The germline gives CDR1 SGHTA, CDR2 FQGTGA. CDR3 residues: CASSLGTRGTGELFF. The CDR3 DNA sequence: TGTGCCAGCAGCTTAGGTACCAGAGGGACCGGGGAGCTGTTTTTT.

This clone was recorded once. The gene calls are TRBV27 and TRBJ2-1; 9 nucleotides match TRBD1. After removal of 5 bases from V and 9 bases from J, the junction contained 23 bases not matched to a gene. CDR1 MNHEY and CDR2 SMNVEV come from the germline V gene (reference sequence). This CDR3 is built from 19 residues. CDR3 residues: CASSPQPRSGQGSGSEQFF. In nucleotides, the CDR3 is TGTGCCAGCAGTCCACAACCACGCTCCGGACAGGGGAGTGGCAGTGAGCAGTTCTTC.

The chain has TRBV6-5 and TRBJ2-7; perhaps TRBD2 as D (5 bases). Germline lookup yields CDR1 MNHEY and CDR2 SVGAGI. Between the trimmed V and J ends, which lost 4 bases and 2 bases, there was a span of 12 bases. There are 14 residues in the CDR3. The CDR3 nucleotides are TGTGCCAGCAGTTCGGACTTCGCCGCCTACGAGCAGTACTTC. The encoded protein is CASSSDFAAYEQYF.

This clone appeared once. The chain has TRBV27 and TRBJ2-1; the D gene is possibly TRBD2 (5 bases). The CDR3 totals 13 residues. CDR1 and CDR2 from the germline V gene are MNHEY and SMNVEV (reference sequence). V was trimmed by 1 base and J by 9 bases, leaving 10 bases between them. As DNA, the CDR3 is TGTGCCAGCAGTTTATTAGTTCGGGGTGAGCAGTTCTTC. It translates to CASSLLVRGEQFF.

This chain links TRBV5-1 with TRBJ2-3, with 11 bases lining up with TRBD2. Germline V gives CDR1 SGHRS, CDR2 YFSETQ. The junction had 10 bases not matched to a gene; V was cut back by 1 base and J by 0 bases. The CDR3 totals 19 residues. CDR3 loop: CASSLIAGGSLLSTDTQYF. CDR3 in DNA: TGCGCCAGCAGCTTGATAGCGGGAGGGTCGCTTCTGAGCACAGATACGCAGTATTTT.

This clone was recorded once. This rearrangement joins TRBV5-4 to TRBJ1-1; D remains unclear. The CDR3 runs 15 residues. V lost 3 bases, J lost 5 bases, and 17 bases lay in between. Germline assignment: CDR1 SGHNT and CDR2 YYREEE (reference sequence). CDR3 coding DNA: TGTGCCAGCAGCTCTCCGGCCAGGAGTAGGACTGAAGCTTTCTTT. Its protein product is CASSSPARSRTEAFF.

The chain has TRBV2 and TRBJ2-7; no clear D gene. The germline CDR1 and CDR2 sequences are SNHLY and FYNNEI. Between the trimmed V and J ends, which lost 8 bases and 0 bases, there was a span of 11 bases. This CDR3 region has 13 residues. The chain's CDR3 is CASGRDDSYEQYF. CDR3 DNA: TGTGCCAGCGGCCGCGACGACTCCTACGAGCAGTACTTC.

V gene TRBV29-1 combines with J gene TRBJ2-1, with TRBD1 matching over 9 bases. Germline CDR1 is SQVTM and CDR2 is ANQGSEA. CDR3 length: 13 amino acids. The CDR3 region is CSGGDRGSNEQFF. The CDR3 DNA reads TGCAGTGGGGGAGACAGGGGGTCCAATGAGCAGTTCTTC.

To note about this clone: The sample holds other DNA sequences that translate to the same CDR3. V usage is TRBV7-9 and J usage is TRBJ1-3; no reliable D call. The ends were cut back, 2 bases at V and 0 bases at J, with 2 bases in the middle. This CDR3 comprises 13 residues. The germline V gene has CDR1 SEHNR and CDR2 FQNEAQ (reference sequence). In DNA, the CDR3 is TGTGCCAGCAGCTTAATCTCTGGAAACACCATATATTTT. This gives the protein CASSLISGNTIYF.

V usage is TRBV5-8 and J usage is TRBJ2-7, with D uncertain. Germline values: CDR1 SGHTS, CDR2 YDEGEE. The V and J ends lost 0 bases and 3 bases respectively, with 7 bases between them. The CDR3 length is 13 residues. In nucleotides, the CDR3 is TGTGCCAGCAGCTTGGCCGAGCTCTACGAGCAGTACTTC. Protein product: CASSLAELYEQYF. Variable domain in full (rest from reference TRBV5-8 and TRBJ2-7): EAGVTQSPTHLIKTRGQQATLRCSPISGHTSVYWYQQALGLGLQFLLWYDEGEERNRGNFPPRFSGRQFPNYSSELNVNALELEDSALYLCASSLAELYEQYFGPGTRLTVT.

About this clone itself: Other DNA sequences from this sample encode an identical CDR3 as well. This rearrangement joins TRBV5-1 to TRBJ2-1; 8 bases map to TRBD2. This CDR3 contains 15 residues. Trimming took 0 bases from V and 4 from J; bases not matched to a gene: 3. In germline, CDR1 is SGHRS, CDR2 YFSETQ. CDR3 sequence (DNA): TGCGCCAGCAGCTTGGTATCTAGCGGGTACAATGAGCAGTTCTTC. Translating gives CASSLVSSGYNEQFF.

CDR3 bases: TGTGCCATCAGTGAGTCTTCCGGCACCCCCGAGCAGTACTTC. Encoded protein: CAISESSGTPEQYF. The genes are TRBV10-3 and TRBJ2-7; D remains unclear. V was trimmed by 0 bases and J by 6 bases, leaving 12 bases between them. The CDR3 runs to 14 residues. Germline values: CDR1 ENHRY, CDR2 SYGVKD.

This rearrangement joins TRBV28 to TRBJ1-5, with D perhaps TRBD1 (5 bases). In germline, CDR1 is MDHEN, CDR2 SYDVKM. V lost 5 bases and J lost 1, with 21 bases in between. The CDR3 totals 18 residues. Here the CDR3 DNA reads TGTGCCAGCAGTCCCCCGGGGGGGGACCGGGGAAGCAATCAGCCCCAGCATTTT. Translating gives CASSPPGGDRGSNQPQHF. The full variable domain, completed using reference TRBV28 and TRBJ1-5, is DVKVTQSSRYLVKRTGEKVFLECVQDMDHENMFWYRQDPGLGLRLIYFSYDVKMKEKGDIPEGYSVSREKKERFSLILESASTNQTSMYLCASSPPGGDRGSNQPQHFGDGTRLSIL.

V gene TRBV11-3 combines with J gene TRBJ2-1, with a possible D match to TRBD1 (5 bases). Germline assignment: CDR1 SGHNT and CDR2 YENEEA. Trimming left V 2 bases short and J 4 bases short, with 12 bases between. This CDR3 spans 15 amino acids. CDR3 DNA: TGTGCCAGCAGCTTAAGTGGTGGACAATACAATGAGCAGTTCTTC. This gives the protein CASSLSGGQYNEQFF.

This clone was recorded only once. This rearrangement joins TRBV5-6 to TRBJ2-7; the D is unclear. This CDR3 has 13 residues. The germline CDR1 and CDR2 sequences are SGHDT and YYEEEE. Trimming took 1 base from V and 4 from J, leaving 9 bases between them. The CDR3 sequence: CASSLLAEYEQYF. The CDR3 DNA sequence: TGTGCCAGCAGCTTGTTAGCAGAATACGAGCAGTACTTC. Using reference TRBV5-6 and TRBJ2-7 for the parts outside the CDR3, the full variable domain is DAGVTQSPTHLIKTRGQQVTLRCSPKSGHDTVSWYQQALGQGPQFIFQYYEEEERQRGNFPDRFSGHQFPNYSSELNVNALLLGDSALYLCASSLLAEYEQYFGPGTRLTVT.